The 25 T cell receptor beta chains reported below all come from one sample, sequenced in a study of T cell changes during pregnancy in multiple sclerosis. The repertoire was sequenced with immunoSEQ multiplex PCR; TCRdb's copy has only in-frame clones and lacks some. The sample has about 67,000 clones, 80% to 95% seen once. The starting material was peripheral blood, obtained in the first trimester of pregnancy. The receptors were gathered from a female donor with multiple sclerosis, enrolled in a pregnancy study.

The chain recombines TRBV5-1 with TRBJ1-1; 7 bases match TRBD1. The junction had 6 bases not matched to a gene; V was cut back by 2 bases and J by 2 bases. Germline-derived CDR1 and CDR2 are SGHRS and YFSETQ. The CDR3 length is 15 residues. The CDR3 here is CASSLLTGANTEAFF. In nucleotides, the CDR3 is TGCGCCAGCAGCTTACTAACAGGGGCCAACACTGAAGCTTTCTTT.

This clone was counted only a few times. J is TRBJ2-7 and V is TRBV15; TRBD2 might be the D (5 bases). Germline lookup yields CDR1 LNHNV and CDR2 YYDKDF (reference sequence). The CDR3 is 17 amino acids. V dropped 2 bases and J dropped 4 bases, with 21 bases sitting between them. CDR3 nucleotide sequence: TGTGCCACCAGCAGAACTCCCCTCCGGGGTCCAAGGTACGAGCAGTACTTC. Amino acids: CATSRTPLRGPRYEQYF.

This chain uses TRBV29-1 with TRBJ2-1; 7 nucleotides match TRBD2. Germline trimming cut 5 bases from V and 0 bases from J; bases unmatched to any gene: 7. This CDR3 comprises 15 residues. Germline CDR1 and CDR2: SQVTM and ANQGSEA. CDR3 sequence (DNA): TGCAGCGTTTCTAGCGGACATCCCTCCTACAATGAGCAGTTCTTC. Encoded protein: CSVSSGHPSYNEQFF.

V gene TRBV15 combines with J gene TRBJ2-3, with 16 bases matching TRBD2. Germline CDR1 reads LNHNV; CDR2 reads YYDKDF (reference sequence). CDR3 length: 17 residues. V shed 7 bases and J 5 bases; nucleotides not matched to a gene: 9. DNA of the CDR3: TGTGCCACCACCCAGGGACTAGCGGGAGGGTGGGGAGATACGCAGTATTTT. It is translated as CATTQGLAGGWGDTQYF. Drawing the rest from reference TRBV15 and TRBJ2-3, the complete variable domain is DAMVIQNPRYQVTQFGKPVTLSCSQTLNHNVMYWYQQKSSQAPKLLFHYYDKDFNNEADTPDNFQSRRPNTSFCFLDIRSPGLGDTAMYLCATTQGLAGGWGDTQYFGPGTRLTVL.

J is TRBJ2-7 and V is TRBV5-1, with 8 bases lining up with TRBD1. V was pared by 2 bases and J by 5 bases, with 18 bases of the junction left unmatched. The germline CDR1 and CDR2 sequences are SGHRS and YFSETQ. The CDR3 sequence is 18 residues long. CDR3 nucleotide sequence: TGCGCCAGCAGCTTCGAGGTATCGGACAGGGTACGCCGAAACGAGCAGTACTTC. This gives the protein CASSFEVSDRVRRNEQYF.

Here the CDR3 DNA reads TGTGCCAGCAGCTACGGTGAGCAGTTCTTC. It yields the protein CASSYGEQFF. The chain combines TRBV11-2 with TRBJ2-1; D is unclear. From germline, CDR1 is SGHAT and CDR2 FQNNGV. The ends were cut back, 4 bases at V and 9 bases at J, with 4 bases in the middle. This CDR3 has 10 amino acids.

The genes are TRBV7-9 and TRBJ2-2; tentatively, D is TRBD2 (6 bases). Between the trimmed V and J ends, which lost 5 bases and 6 bases, there was a span of 16 bases. Germline assignment: CDR1 SEHNR and CDR2 FQNEAQ (reference sequence). The CDR3 is made up of 15 amino acids. CDR3 sequence: CASSRLPGTPGELFF. The CDR3 DNA reads as TGTGCCAGCAGCAGATTGCCCGGGACTCCCGGGGAGCTGTTTTTT.

This sequence joins TRBV30 and TRBJ1-5; 8 bases line up with TRBD1. V lost 4 bases, J lost 4 bases, and 12 bases stayed unmatched. CDR3 length: 16 amino acids. Germline loops: CDR1 GTSNPN, CDR2 SVGIG (reference sequence). The CDR3 DNA follows: TGTGCCTGGAACCCTGCGCAGGGGGCTAATAATCAGCCCCAGCATTTT. This encodes CAWNPAQGANNQPQHF.

CDR3: CASSTLAGGNNEQFF. The DNA for the CDR3 is TGTGCCAGTAGTACTCTAGCGGGGGGTAACAATGAGCAGTTCTTC. V gene TRBV19 combines with J gene TRBJ2-1, with 11 nucleotides matching TRBD2. The V segment lost 4 bases and the J segment 5 bases; nucleotides outside the gene matches: 4. The CDR3 contains 15 residues. Germline V gene data show CDR1 as LNHDA and CDR2 as SQIVND (reference sequence).

The rearrangement links TRBV9 to TRBJ2-3; 7 nucleotides match TRBD2. The germline gives CDR1 SGDLS, CDR2 YYNGEE. V gave up 0 bases and J gave up 3 bases; unmatched junction bases: 7. There are 16 residues in the CDR3. The CDR3 region has the DNA TGTGCCAGCAGCGTAGGAAGAGCGGGGCGTACAGATACGCAGTATTTT. Its protein product is CASSVGRAGRTDTQYF.

The rearrangement links TRBV28 to TRBJ1-5; D is unclear. Germline CDR1 MDHEN, CDR2 SYDVKM. The CDR3 consists of 14 residues. V lost 6 bases to trimming and J lost 0 bases, with 9 bases between them. The CDR3, as DNA: TGTGCCAGCAGCCCCCTACTTAGCAATCAGCCCCAGCATTTT. This encodes CASSPLLSNQPQHF.

By sample fraction, this clone is medium-sized (0.01 to 0.1%). The J gene is TRBJ1-2, the V gene TRBV6-1; 9 bases align to TRBD1. Germline V lookup: CDR1 MNHNS, CDR2 SASEGT. V lost 6 bases, J lost 7 bases, and 9 bases stayed unmatched. This CDR3 has 14 amino acids. Here the CDR3 reads CASRNGQGIFGYTF. Written as DNA, the CDR3 is TGTGCCAGCAGAAACGGACAGGGGATTTTTGGCTACACCTTC.

V is TRBV5-6 and J is TRBJ1-1; 7 bases are shared with TRBD1. V trimming: 2 bases; J trimming: 1 base; junction bases outside the gene matches: 5. The CDR3 has 15 residues. Germline V gene sequence: CDR1 SGHDT, CDR2 YYEEEE. CDR3 region: CASSLPTGPNTEAFF. The CDR3 DNA follows: TGTGCCAGCAGCTTACCGACAGGGCCGAACACTGAAGCTTTCTTT.

The V call is TRBV4-1, the J call TRBJ2-1, with 12 nucleotides matching TRBD2. The germline V gene has CDR1 MGHRA and CDR2 YSYEKL. The J segment lost 9 bases and the V segment lost 4 bases, leaving 13 bases of the junction unmatched. This CDR3 contains 17 residues. The DNA of the CDR3 is TGCGCCAGCAGCCCCCAGATTGCGACTAGCGGGGGTGTTGAGCAGTTCTTC. Amino acid sequence: CASSPQIATSGGVEQFF.

This clone was detected only once. This chain joins TRBV30 and TRBJ1-4; TRBD1 matches 7 bases. This CDR3 is built from 15 residues. V lost 1 base and J lost 8; bases outside the gene matches: 10. Germline V lookup: CDR1 GTSNPN, CDR2 SVGIG (reference sequence). CDR3 DNA: TGTGCCTGGAGTGGGGGGACAGTACTAATGGAAAAACTGTTTTTT. Amino acids: CAWSGGTVLMEKLFF.

The rearrangement links TRBV27 to TRBJ2-2; a weak D match, TRBD2 (5 bases). Trimming stripped 3 bases from V and 5 bases from J, with 22 bases between. The CDR3 has 18 residues. The germline V gene has CDR1 MNHEY and CDR2 SMNVEV (reference sequence). The CDR3 coding sequence is TGTGCCAGCAGTTTTTTCCCGACCACGGGATTTGGGACCGGGGAGCTGTTTTTT. It yields the protein CASSFFPTTGFGTGELFF.

The rearrangement joins TRBV29-1 to TRBJ2-5; 7 positions match TRBD2. The CDR3 contains 14 residues. The junction had 10 bases not matched to a gene; V was cut back by 6 bases and J by 3 bases. The germline V gene has CDR1 SQVTM and CDR2 ANQGSEA. The CDR3 DNA reads TGCAGCGTGGACACCGGGACTACCAAAGAGACCCAGTACTTC. Translated: CSVDTGTTKETQYF.

This chain links TRBV7-3 with TRBJ2-2, with a possible D match to TRBD2 (5 bases). The CDR3 spans 17 residues. V was shortened by 5 bases and J by 1 base, with 17 bases between the two germline ends. Germline V gene lookup returns CDR1 SGHTA and CDR2 FQGTGA. The CDR3 is CASSLRGTALNTGELFF. CDR3 coding DNA: TGTGCCAGCAGCCTACGGGGTACAGCCCTGAACACCGGGGAGCTGTTTTTT.

The chain links TRBV4-1 to TRBJ2-5; maybe TRBD2 (6 bases). The J call may be in error: the DNA end matches TRBJ2-7 better. The germline V gene has CDR1 MGHRA and CDR2 YSYEKL. The CDR3 is made up of 16 amino acids. CDR3 sequence (DNA): TGCGCCAGCAGCCAAGCTGTCGGGAGAGCGGTTGACGAGCAGTACTTC. Protein sequence: CASSQAVGRAVDEQYF.

J is TRBJ1-4 and V is TRBV10-3; D is unresolved. Trimming cost V 3 bases and J 6 bases, with 14 bases left between them. Germline CDR1 and CDR2: ENHRY and SYGVKD. This CDR3 comprises 15 residues. The CDR3 DNA sequence: TGTGCCATCAGTGAACCCGTGGCAGAGGATGAAAAACTGTTTTTT. The encoded protein is CAISEPVAEDEKLFF.

The chain employs TRBV13 and TRBJ2-2; 7 bases map to TRBD1. This CDR3 contains 16 residues. V was clipped by 7 bases and J by 5 bases; unmatched bases: 13. The germline V gene has CDR1 PRHDT and CDR2 FYEKMQ (reference sequence). CDR3 sequence: CASTPSTGFGTGELFF. CDR3 coding DNA: TGTGCCAGCACCCCTTCGACAGGGTTCGGGACCGGGGAGCTGTTTTTT.

This chain uses TRBV5-1 with TRBJ2-1; 9 bases align to TRBD2. The J segment lost 4 bases and the V segment lost 4 bases, leaving 9 bases of the junction unmatched. The CDR3 totals 16 residues. Per the germline V gene, CDR1 is SGHRS and CDR2 is YFSETQ. This CDR3 reads CASSPGTSSLYNEQFF. The CDR3 DNA reads TGCGCCAGCAGCCCGGGGACTAGCAGCCTGTACAATGAGCAGTTCTTC.

The chain couples TRBV19 to TRBJ1-5; no definite D call. Trimming took 5 bases from V and 1 from J, leaving 21 bases between them. This CDR3 has 18 amino acids. Germline CDR1 reads LNHDA; CDR2 reads SQIVND (reference sequence). CDR3 sequence (DNA): TGTGCCAGTAGTGAGGAGGCTCCGCCCCGAGAGAGCAATCAGCCCCAGCATTTT. Protein sequence: CASSEEAPPRESNQPQHF.

The CDR3 loop reads CASSFFSTGGTDTQYF. The CDR3 coding sequence is TGTGCCAGCAGCTTTTTTTCAACAGGGGGCACAGATACGCAGTATTTT. The chain is built from TRBV7-3 and TRBJ2-3, with TRBD1 matching 7 bases. The germline CDR1 and CDR2 sequences are SGHTA and FQGTGA. J lost 1 base, V lost 3 bases, and 7 bases had no gene match. This CDR3 is built from 16 residues.

This rearrangement joins TRBV5-1 to TRBJ2-2; 8 bases agree with TRBD2. Germline loops: CDR1 SGHRS, CDR2 YFSETQ. The ends lost 4 bases at V and 7 bases at J; junction bases unmatched: 3. The CDR3 runs to 13 residues. The CDR3 is CASSTGTSGELFF. The CDR3 DNA sequence: TGCGCCAGCAGCACCGGGACTAGCGGGGAGCTGTTTTTT.